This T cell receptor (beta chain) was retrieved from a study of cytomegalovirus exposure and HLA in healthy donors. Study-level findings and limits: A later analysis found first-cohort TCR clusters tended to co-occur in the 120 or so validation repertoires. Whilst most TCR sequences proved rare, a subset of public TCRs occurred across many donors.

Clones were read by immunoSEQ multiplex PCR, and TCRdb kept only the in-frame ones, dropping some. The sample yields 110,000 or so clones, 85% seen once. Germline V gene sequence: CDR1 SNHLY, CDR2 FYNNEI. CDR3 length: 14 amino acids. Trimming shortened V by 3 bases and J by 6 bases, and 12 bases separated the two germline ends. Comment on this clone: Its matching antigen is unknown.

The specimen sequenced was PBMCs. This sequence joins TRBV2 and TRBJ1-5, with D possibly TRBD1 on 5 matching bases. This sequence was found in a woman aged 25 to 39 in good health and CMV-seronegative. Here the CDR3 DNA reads TGTGCCAGCAGTGAGGTTGGGGGGTCTCAGCCCCAGCATTTT. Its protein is CASSEVGGSQPQHF.